This T cell receptor (beta chain) derives from a study of graft-versus-host responses after intestinal transplantation. Whole-study context: Each patient got anti-thymocyte globulin induction, then tacrolimus and steroids for about 3 years. Study-wide findings and caveats: GvH clones turned up in recipient marrow; some had shown up first in ileum or blood.

Generated by immunoSEQ multiplex PCR, the TCRdb table keeps only in-frame clones and is missing some. The sample contains just under 100,000 clones, about 93% of which appear only once. Germline-derived CDR1 and CDR2 are SGHNT and YENEEA. The CDR3 length is 16 residues. A note on this clone: Its antigen is unidentified. A read error may produce the germline difference seen at one junction end.

The V gene is TRBV11-3, the J gene TRBJ2-1; 9 nucleotides agree with TRBD1. This TCR came from a human patient who received an intestinal transplant, so some T cells may come from the graft donor. Specimen: PBMCs, collected roughly 410 days after intestinal transplant. The CDR3 DNA reads as TGTGCCAGCAGCCTAGAAACAGGGACAGGGTTACATGAGCAGTTCTTC. Translation: CASSLETGTGLHEQFF. The entire variable domain, with the rest obtained from reference TRBV11-3 and TRBJ2-1, is as follows: EAGVVQSPRYKIIEKKQPVAFWCNPISGHNTLYWYLQNLGQGPELLIRYENEEAVDDSQLPKDRFSAERLKGVDSTLKIQPAELGDSAVYLCASSLETGTGLHEQFFGPGTRLTVL.